The TCR beta chain described here comes from a study of type 1 regulatory T cells. The wider study: T-allo10 is an in vitro-generated, Tr1-enriched CD4 T cell product specific for alloantigen. Study-wide findings and caveats: Compared with non-Tr1 cells, Tr1 cells showed a narrower TCR repertoire.

This clonotype was detected many times. Its antigen remains unidentified. The J segment lost 7 bases and the V segment lost 5 bases, leaving 10 bases of the junction unmatched. This CDR3 spans 14 amino acids. The germline V gene encodes CDR1 ENHRY and CDR2 SYGVKD. One entry per CDR3 protein, called by TCRdb with MiXCR from the reads. The table lists 68,000 or so distinct CDR3 sequences, around 49% of them singletons. This TCR came from a human donor in good health. The specimen sequenced was cultured non-Tr1 T cells, either the whole culture or a sorted T cell fraction (not recorded which). V usage is TRBV10-3 and J usage is TRBJ1-2, with 7 bases matching TRBD1. The CDR3 DNA reads as TGTGCCATCAGTCCCGGGACAGCTATTTCTGGCTACACCTTC. The encoded protein is CAISPGTAISGYTF.